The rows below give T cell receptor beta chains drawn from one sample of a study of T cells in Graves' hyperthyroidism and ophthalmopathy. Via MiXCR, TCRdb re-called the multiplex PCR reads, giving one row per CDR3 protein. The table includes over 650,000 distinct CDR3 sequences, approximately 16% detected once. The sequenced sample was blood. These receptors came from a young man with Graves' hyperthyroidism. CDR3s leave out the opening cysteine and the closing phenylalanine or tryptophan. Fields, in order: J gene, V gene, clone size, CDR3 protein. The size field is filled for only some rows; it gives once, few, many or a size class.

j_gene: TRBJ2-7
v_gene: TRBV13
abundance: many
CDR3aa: ASSFRTSGRALYEQY

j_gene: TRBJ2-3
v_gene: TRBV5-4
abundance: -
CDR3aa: ASSLPGREMTDTQY

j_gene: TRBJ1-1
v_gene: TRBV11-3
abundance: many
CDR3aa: ASTQWRGGTEAF

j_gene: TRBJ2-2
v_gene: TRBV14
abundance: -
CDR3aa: ASSQDRRAGGTGELF

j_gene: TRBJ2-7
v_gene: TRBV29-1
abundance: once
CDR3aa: SVPSGGGLVEQY

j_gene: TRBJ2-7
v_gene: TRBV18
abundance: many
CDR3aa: ASSPDRDREREQY

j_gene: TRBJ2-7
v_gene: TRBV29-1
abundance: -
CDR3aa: SVEGAGGAYEQY

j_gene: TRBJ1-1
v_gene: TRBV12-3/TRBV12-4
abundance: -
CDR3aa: ARSFVGPNTEAF

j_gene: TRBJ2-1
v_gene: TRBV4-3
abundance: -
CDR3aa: VSSQVRDSEDEQF

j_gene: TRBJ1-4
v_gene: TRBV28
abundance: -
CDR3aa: ASSSYRGKLF

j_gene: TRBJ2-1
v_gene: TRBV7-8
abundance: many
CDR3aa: ASSLTGLADNEQF

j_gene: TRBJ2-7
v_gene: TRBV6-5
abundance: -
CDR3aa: ASSYNSREIQYYEQY

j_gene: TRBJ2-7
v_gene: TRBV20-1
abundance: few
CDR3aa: SARTPDNSYEQY

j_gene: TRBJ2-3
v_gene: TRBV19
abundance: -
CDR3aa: ASSPRGGQGLTDTQY

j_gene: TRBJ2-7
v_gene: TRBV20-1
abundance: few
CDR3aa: SASPSGRFVHEQY

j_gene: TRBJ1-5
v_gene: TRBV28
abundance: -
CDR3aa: ASSLLTATLSNQPQH

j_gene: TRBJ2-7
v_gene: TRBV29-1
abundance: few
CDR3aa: SVEDLPGGYEQY

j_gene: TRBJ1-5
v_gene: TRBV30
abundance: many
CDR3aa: AWSVPAGFNQPQH

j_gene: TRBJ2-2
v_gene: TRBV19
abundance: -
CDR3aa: ASTSFEGERDGELF

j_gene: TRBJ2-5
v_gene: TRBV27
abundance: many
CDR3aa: ASSLKFGETQY

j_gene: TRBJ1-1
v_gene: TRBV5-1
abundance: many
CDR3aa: ASSFGKNTEAF

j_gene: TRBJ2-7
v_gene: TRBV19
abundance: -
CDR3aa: ASRTQDRVPYEQY

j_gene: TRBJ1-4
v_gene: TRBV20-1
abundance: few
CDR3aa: SARLGGATNEKLF

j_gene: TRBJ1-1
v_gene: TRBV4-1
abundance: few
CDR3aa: ASSQDNKRTEAF

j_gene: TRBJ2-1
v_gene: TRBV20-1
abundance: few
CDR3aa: SANAVSYNEQF

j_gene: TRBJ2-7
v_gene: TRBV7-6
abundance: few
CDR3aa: ASSHAGDPTYEQY

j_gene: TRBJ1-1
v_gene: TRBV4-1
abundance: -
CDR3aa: ASSQDSGANTEAF

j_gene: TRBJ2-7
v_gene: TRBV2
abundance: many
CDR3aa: ASMGGVTYEQY

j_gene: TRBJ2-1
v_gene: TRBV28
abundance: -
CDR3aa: ASRTSREQF

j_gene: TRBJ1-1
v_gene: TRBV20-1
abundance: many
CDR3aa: RIRGLNTEAF

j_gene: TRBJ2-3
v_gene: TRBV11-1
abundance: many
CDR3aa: ASSPVGQGEQY

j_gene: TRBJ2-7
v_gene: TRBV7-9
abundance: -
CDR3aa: ASSLESGTGVNEQY

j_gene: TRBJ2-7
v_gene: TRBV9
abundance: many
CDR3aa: ASSVGLALSYEQY

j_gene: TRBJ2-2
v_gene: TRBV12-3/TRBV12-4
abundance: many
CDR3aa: ASSRADSGIGGELF

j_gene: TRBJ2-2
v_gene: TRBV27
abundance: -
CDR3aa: ASSRSQNTGELF

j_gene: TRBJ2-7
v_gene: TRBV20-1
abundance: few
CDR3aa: SARDGRLAGGLYEQY

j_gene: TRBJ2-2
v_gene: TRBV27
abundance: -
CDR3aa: ASSLFDQGSELF

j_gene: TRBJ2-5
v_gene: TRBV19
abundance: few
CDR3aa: ASSLSGRGKQETQY

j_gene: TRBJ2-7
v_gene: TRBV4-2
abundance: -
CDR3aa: ASSQEEREGHEQY

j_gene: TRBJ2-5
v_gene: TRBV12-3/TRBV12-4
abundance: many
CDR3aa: ASSSSGTGGETQY

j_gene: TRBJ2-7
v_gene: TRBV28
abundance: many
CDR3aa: ASSSGQLGEQY

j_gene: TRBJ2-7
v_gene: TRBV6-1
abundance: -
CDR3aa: ASSTGGRSYEQY

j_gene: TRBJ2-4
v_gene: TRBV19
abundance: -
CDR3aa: ASSIPHAQQAKNIQY

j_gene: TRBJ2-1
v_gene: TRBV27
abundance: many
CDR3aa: ASRTGLAGGRDEQF

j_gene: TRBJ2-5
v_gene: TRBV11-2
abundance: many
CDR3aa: ASSASGIQETQY

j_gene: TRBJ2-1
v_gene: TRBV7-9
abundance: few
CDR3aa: ASSPSEKTSGRPNEQF

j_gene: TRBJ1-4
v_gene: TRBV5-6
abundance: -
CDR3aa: ASSYVTEKLF

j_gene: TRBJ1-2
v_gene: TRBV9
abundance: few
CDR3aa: ASSVGPSGQGNGYT